This is a list of T cell receptor beta chains from one sample in a study of graft-versus-host responses after intestinal transplantation. The assay was immunoSEQ multiplex PCR, and TCRdb's table has in-frame clones only and misses some. Counted here are some 140,000 clones, approximately 94% occurring once; the ten biggest clones make up over 0.15%. These receptors lack a known antigen. The source material was unstimulated CD4+ T cells sorted from spleen or lymph node cells, sampled before intestinal transplant. All receptors derive from a human donor who received an intestinal transplant. The CDR3 runs from the conserved cysteine through the conserved F or W. D genes are given only for firm matches. Not all rows give a size; the values are once, few, many and, for expanded clones, a class.

v_call,d_call,clone_size,j_call,cdr3_nt,cdr3_aa
TRBV7-9,NA,NA,TRBJ1-1,TGTGCCAGCAGCTTCTCGGCAGGAACGAACACTGAAGCTTTCTTT,CASSFSAGTNTEAFF
TRBV19,NA,few,TRBJ2-2,TGTGCCAGCCGCGGGCGGATCGCGAACACCGGGGAGCTGTTTTTT,CASRGRIANTGELFF
TRBV15,NA,NA,TRBJ2-1,TGTGCCACCAGCAGAGACTCCCCTACACTAGGGACCTTCGGCAATGAGCAGTTCTTC,CATSRDSPTLGTFGNEQFF
TRBV4-1,TRBD1,NA,TRBJ2-7,TGCGCCAGCAGCCAGGGCCAGGGGGTTAAGAACGAGCAGTACTTC,CASSQGQGVKNEQYF
TRBV29-1,NA,NA,TRBJ1-1,TGCAGCGTCGGATCATTGAACACTGAAGCTTTCTTT,CSVGSLNTEAFF
TRBV9,TRBD2,NA,TRBJ2-2,TGTGCCAGCCGGACTAGCGGGGGGCCGGATCACGGGGAGCTGTTTTTT,CASRTSGGPDHGELFF
TRBV4-1,TRBD2,few,TRBJ2-1,TGCGCCAGCAGCCAAGATCGGGGGGTCACTTCCTACAATGAGCAGTTCTTC,CASSQDRGVTSYNEQFF
TRBV7-6,NA,NA,TRBJ2-7,TGTGCCAGCAGCTTAAGGTCGGGGACCGAATACGAGCAGTACTTC,CASSLRSGTEYEQYF
TRBV11-2,NA,once,TRBJ1-1,TGTGCCAGCGGTAAGATGAACACTGAAGCTTTCTTT,CASGKMNTEAFF
TRBV6-1,NA,NA,TRBJ1-5,TGTGCCAGCAGTGAAGATCTGCAGGGCCATCAGCCCCAGCATTTT,CASSEDLQGHQPQHF